One and the same sample provided the 8 T cell receptor beta chains below, sequenced in a study of OX40 agonist ivuxolimab in advanced cancers. Sequencing used immunoSEQ multiplex PCR; TCRdb keeps in-frame clones, though not all of them. This sample has about 70,000 clones, with roughly 90% found just once. Sequenced material: CD4+ or CD8+ T cells sorted from blood, taken in a trial of the OX40 agonist ivuxolimab. The receptors derive from an adult with an advanced solid tumor such as melanoma, head and neck, liver or kidney cancer.

This clone was observed once. V and J are TRBV7-9 and TRBJ1-1, with a weak D call TRBD1 (5 bases). Trimming cost V 4 bases and J 5 bases, with 17 bases left between them. Germline V gene lookup returns CDR1 SEHNR and CDR2 FQNEAQ (reference sequence). The CDR3 length is 15 residues. The CDR3, as DNA: TGTGCCAGCAGCTCGGGGACGAACCAAGGGACTGAAGCTTTCTTT. It yields the protein CASSSGTNQGTEAFF.

The V call is TRBV6-5, the J call TRBJ2-4; a weak D match, TRBD1 (6 bases). Germline V gives CDR1 MNHEY, CDR2 SVGAGI. The V end lost 2 bases, the J end lost 6 bases, and 17 bases lay between the germline ends. There are 16 residues in the CDR3. This CDR3 is CASSYKPGQGRNIQYF. CDR3 bases: TGTGCCAGCAGTTACAAGCCCGGGCAGGGGAGAAACATTCAGTACTTC.

The rearrangement joins TRBV4-2 to TRBJ1-5; 7 positions match TRBD1. V lost 0 bases, J lost 6 bases, and 8 bases stayed unmatched. The germline V gene has CDR1 LGHNA and CDR2 YNFKEQ. This CDR3 contains 16 residues. The CDR3 bases are TGTGCCAGCAGCCAAGAAAGACAGGGACTCGGTCAGCCCCAGCATTTT. Amino acids: CASSQERQGLGQPQHF.

The V gene is TRBV6-5, the J gene TRBJ1-5, with D possibly being TRBD1 (6 bases). The ends were cut back, 4 bases at V and 4 bases at J, with 14 bases in the middle. The length of the CDR3 is 15 residues. Germline lookup yields CDR1 MNHEY and CDR2 SVGAGI. For the CDR3, the DNA is TGTGCCAGCAGTTCTACAGGGCTCGGTAATCAGCCCCAGCATTTT. Encoded protein: CASSSTGLGNQPQHF.

This chain uses TRBV5-1 with TRBJ2-2; D may correspond to TRBD1 or TRBD2 (5 bases each). Germline assignment: CDR1 SGHRS and CDR2 YFSETQ. The CDR3 spans 15 residues. V lost 5 bases and J lost 0, with 11 bases in between. The CDR3 protein is CASSSGDANTGELFF. The CDR3 DNA reads TGCGCCAGCAGTTCCGGGGACGCGAACACCGGGGAGCTGTTTTTT.

The chain uses TRBV9 and TRBJ1-4, with D possibly being TRBD1 (5 bases). In germline, CDR1 is SGDLS, CDR2 YYNGEE. V lost 0 bases, J lost 7 bases, and 13 bases lay in between. The CDR3 sequence is 15 residues long. The CDR3 loop reads CASSVVGRGAEKLFF. CDR3 nucleotides: TGTGCCAGCAGCGTAGTAGGGAGGGGAGCTGAAAAACTGTTTTTT.

V usage is TRBV6-5 and J usage is TRBJ2-7; 7 bases are a match to TRBD2. J was trimmed by 1 base and V by 5 bases; bases with no gene match: 8. This CDR3 has 15 residues. Germline V gene sequence: CDR1 MNHEY, CDR2 SVGAGI. CDR3 in amino acids: CASSRFREGSYEQYF. CDR3 DNA: TGTGCCAGCAGTAGATTCAGGGAGGGATCCTACGAGCAGTACTTC.

The V and J genes are TRBV7-2 and TRBJ1-2; no definite D call. V lost 3 bases and J 4 bases, leaving 15 bases between the germline ends. The germline gives CDR1 SGHTA, CDR2 FQGNSA. The CDR3 covers 15 residues. CDR3 sequence: CASSLANPEPYGYTF. The DNA of the CDR3 is TGTGCCAGCAGCTTGGCAAACCCGGAGCCCTATGGCTACACCTTC.